This section outlines one T cell receptor beta chain sequence together with its context. What antigen it recognizes has not been identified. No much larger clone exists at a distance of one base, and base qualities are not known. The CDR3 has 12 amino acids, counting the end cysteine and phenylalanine. The only DNA kept is the CDR3, 36 bases in frame from the first base. TCRdb records Illumina NovaSeq 6000 as the sequencer. TCRalpha and TCRbeta cDNA libraries were built by 5'RACE with constant-segment primers, adding sample barcodes and unique molecular identifiers. Trizol reagent was used to extract RNA from every sample. Amplification of the libraries took two PCR steps, and the second step added a second sample barcode plus Illumina TruSeq adapters. Sequencing of libraries was performed on an Illumina NovaSeq with 2 x 150 bp paired-end reads. The study's processing was this. The reads were demultiplexed and collapsed into UMI-guided consensus sequences using migec v1.2.7. Using mixcr v2.1.11, the UMI consensuses were aligned to TRA and TRB V and J templates and assembled into clonotypes. Expanded or contracted clonotypes were those called significant by both edgeR and NoisET, with noise models trained on biological replicates. edgeR calls used a false discovery rate-adjusted p below 0.01 and a log2 fold-change threshold of 1. As an exploratory analysis of dynamics, max-normalized trajectories of the 1000 most abundant clonotypes were examined with PCA combined with hierarchical clustering. The CD4 or CD8 phenotype of responding clones was assigned using the separately sequenced CD4+ and CD8+ repertoires. TCRdb applied fastp at Q25 and MiXCR to the public reads, then kept only in-frame beta chains. Merged by CDR3 protein, the rows form single entries marked with the most common genes and DNA. Clone size and V and J calls follow TCRdb, not the original study. This sample has 350,000 to 400,000 distinct CDR3 sequences in its table, and about 15% of those were observed once. The top ten constitute around a fifth of the sample.

The sample belongs to a study of T-cell memory formation after mild COVID-19 (dated by TCRdb to the early 2020s). For the wider study: Most TCR sequence clusters were specific to one of the two donors. T-cell clones expanding and contracting after mild COVID-19 in two donors were tracked by longitudinal TCRalpha and TCRbeta repertoire sequencing. The cohort comprised two young, previously healthy adult volunteers, one female and one male. Overall study results and their limits: The detection of some responding clones in pre-infection memory suggests that pre-existing cross-reactive memory T cells joined the SARS-CoV-2 response. Contracting CD4+ clones were found mainly in CM and EM memory subsets, while CD8+ clones were enriched in EMRA. The second-wave clones that peaked on day 37 were not confirmed to be SARS-CoV-2 specific. Clones contracting from day 15 to 85 had balanced CD4/CD8 phenotypes, while a second wave expanding from day 15 to 37 was biased towards CD4+. Only two mild cases were covered in the study, and larger cohorts including severe cases with pre-infection samples were considered necessary.

Ficoll-Paque density gradient centrifugation was the method used to isolate PBMCs. This sequence was found in a man younger than 35 who had mild COVID-19 (a few samples of this study predate the infection). The sample titles of this study are shuffled in the database, so cell type and time point are left out; the donor was told from shared clones. The chain was built from TRBV12-2 and TRBJ1-1; the table's D call of TRBD1 was not tested on the DNA. TRBV12-2 is a listed pseudogene. The sequencing input was PBMCs or a T cell subset sorted from them (not recorded which). The DNA is as follows: TGTGCAAGTCGCTTAAATTGGCCCCAAGCTTTCTTT. Translated, it gives CASRLNWPQAFF.